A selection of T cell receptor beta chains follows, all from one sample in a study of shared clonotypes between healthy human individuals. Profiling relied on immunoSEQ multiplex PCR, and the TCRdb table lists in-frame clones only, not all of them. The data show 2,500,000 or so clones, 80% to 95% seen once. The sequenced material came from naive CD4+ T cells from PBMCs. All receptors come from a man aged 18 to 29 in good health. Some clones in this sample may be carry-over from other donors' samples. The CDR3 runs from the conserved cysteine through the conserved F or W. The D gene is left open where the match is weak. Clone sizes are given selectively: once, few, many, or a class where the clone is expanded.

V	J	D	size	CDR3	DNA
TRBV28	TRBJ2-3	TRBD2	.	CASSFGSGFPSTDTQYF	TGTGCCAGCAGTTTCGGTAGCGGGTTCCCTAGCACAGATACGCAGTATTTT
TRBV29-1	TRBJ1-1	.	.	CSVTPTTEAFF	TGCAGCGTAACCCCCACCACTGAAGCTTTCTTT
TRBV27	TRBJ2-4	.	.	CASSFLGPGLAGFKNIQYF	TGTGCCAGCAGCTTCCTGGGACCGGGACTCGCGGGCTTCAAAAACATTCAGTACTTC
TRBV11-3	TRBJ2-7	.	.	CASSLVGDEQYF	TGTGCCAGCAGCTTAGTAGGGGACGAGCAGTACTTC
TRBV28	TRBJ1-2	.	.	CASSFTGTPGDGYTF	TGTGCCAGCAGTTTTACCGGTACCCCCGGGGATGGCTACACCTTC
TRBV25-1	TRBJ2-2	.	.	CASSTTGLTGELFF	TGTGCCAGCAGTACTACAGGGTTAACCGGGGAGCTGTTTTTT
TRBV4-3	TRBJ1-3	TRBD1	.	CASSLTHGTGIGNTIYF	TGCGCCAGCAGCCTTACTCATGGGACAGGGATTGGAAACACCATATATTTT
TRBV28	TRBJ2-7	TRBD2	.	CASYRGVAGVSYEQYF	TGTGCCAGCTATAGAGGGGTAGCGGGAGTCTCCTACGAGCAGTACTTC
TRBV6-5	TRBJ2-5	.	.	CASRLGVSKMTQYF	TGTGCCAGCAGGTTGGGGGTTTCCAAGATGACCCAGTACTTC
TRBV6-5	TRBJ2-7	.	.	CASSYQGVNSAYEQYF	TGTGCCAGCAGTTACCAGGGCGTGAATTCGGCCTACGAGCAGTACTTC
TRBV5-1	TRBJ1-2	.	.	CASSLGPGGDYGYTF	TGCGCCAGCAGCTTGGGCCCCGGGGGCGACTATGGCTACACCTTC
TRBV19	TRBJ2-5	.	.	CASSTFGVAAKETQYF	TGTGCCAGTAGTACCTTCGGGGTAGCGGCTAAAGAGACCCAGTACTTC
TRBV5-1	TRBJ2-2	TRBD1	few	CASSFGQGDSSNTGELFF	TGCGCCAGCAGCTTTGGACAGGGGGACTCGTCGAACACCGGGGAGCTGTTTTTT
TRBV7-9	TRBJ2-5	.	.	CASSFRQETQYF	TGTGCCAGCAGCTTCAGGCAAGAGACCCAGTACTTC
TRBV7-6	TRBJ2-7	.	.	CASSAGPLISYEQYF	TGTGCCAGCAGCGCCGGTCCCCTCATATCCTACGAGCAGTACTTC
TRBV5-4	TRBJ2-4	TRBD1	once	CASSATTGVNIQYF	TGTGCCAGCAGCGCCACGACAGGGGTGAACATTCAGTACTTC
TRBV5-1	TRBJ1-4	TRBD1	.	CASSSLGTGGEKLFF	TGCGCCAGCAGCTCTCTCGGGACAGGTGGAGAAAAACTGTTTTTT
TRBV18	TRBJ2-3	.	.	CASSTRDLDTQYF	TGTGCCAGCTCCACAAGAGACCTAGATACGCAGTATTTT
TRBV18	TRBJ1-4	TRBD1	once	CASSTDRENEKLFF	TGTGCCAGCTCGACTGACAGGGAGAATGAAAAACTGTTTTTT
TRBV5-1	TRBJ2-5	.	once	CASSSTTDRETQYF	TGCGCCAGCAGCTCCACCACGGACAGAGAGACCCAGTACTTC
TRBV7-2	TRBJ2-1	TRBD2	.	CASSPGLASNEQFF	TGTGCCAGCAGCCCGGGACTAGCGTCTAATGAGCAGTTCTTC
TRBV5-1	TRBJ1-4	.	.	CASSLGLTGGEKLFF	TGCGCCAGCAGCTTGGGGTTAACAGGTGGGGAAAAACTGTTTTTT
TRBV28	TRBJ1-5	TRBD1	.	CASSTPGTGVDNQPQHF	TGTGCCAGCAGCACCCCCGGGACAGGGGTCGACAATCAGCCCCAGCATTTT
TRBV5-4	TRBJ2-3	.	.	CASSFRDGTDTQYF	TGTGCCAGCAGCTTCCGGGACGGCACAGATACGCAGTATTTT
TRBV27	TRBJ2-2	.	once	CASSFWYNTGELFF	TGTGCCAGCAGTTTTTGGTACAACACCGGGGAGCTGTTTTTT
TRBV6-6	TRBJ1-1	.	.	CASSYGNPWGTEAFF	TGTGCCAGCAGTTACGGAAATCCATGGGGCACTGAAGCTTTCTTT